The 3 T cell receptor beta chains given below trace back to one sample, sequenced in a study of shared clonotypes between healthy human individuals (dated by TCRdb to about 2020). Library generation was performed with the immunoSEQ multiplex PCR assay. The source is immuneACCESS, and TCRdb retained only in-frame sequences with V and J called. Part of the clones is not carried over; for the studies checked, unresolved V genes explain less than half of this, and the remainder is unexplained. The sample table contains about 600,000 clones; only one count was recorded for about 97% of them. Of the sample, approximately 0.057% is held by the ten largest clones. The sample was naive CD4+ T cells sorted from blood. What this sample's cell subset or site label stands for: CD45RA+ positively selected. All receptors come from a woman aged 30 to 39 in good health.

The chain combines TRBV29-1 with TRBJ2-7; 12 bases agree with TRBD2. The junction had 8 bases not matched to a gene; V was cut back by 7 bases and J by 7 bases. The CDR3 runs to 13 residues. Germline V CDR1 and CDR2: SQVTM, ANQGSEA. CDR3: CSARLAGAREQYF. The DNA of the CDR3 is TGCAGCGCGCGACTAGCGGGAGCCCGGGAGCAGTACTTC.

CDR3 sequence (DNA): TGTGCCAGCCTAGCGGTTAGCACAGATACGCAGTATTTT. Translated: CASLAVSTDTQYF. The chain recombines TRBV28 with TRBJ2-3; 7 bases map to TRBD2. The CDR3 spans 13 residues. V was pared by 8 bases and J by 0 bases, with 2 bases of the junction left unmatched. From germline, CDR1 is MDHEN and CDR2 SYDVKM.

In its sample, this clone was seen once. At one end the junction does not follow the germline gene, possibly because of a read error. J is TRBJ2-5 and V is TRBV11-2; the D is unclear. CDR3 length: 13 residues. CDR1 and CDR2 from the germline V gene are SGHAT and FQNNGV. CDR3 loop: CASSSSYQETQYF. CDR3 coding DNA: TGTGCCAGCAGCTCTAGTTACCAGGAGACCCAGTACTTC.